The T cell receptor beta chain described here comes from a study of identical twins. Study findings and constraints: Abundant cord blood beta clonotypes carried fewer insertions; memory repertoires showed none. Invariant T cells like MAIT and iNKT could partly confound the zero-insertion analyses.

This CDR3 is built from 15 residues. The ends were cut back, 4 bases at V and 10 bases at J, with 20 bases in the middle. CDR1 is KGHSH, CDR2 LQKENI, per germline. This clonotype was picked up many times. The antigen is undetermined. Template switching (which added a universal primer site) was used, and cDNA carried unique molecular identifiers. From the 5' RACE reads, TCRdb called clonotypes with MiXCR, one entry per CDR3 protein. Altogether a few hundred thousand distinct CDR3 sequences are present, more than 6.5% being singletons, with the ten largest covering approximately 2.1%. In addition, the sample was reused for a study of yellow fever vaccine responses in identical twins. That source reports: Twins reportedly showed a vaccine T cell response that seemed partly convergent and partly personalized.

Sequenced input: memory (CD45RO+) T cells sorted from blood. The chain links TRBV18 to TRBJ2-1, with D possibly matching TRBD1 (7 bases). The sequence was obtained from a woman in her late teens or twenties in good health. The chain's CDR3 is CASSRTGEGQAEQFF. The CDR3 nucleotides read TGTGCCAGCTCACGCACGGGAGAAGGACAGGCGGAGCAGTTCTTC.